This T cell receptor (beta chain) was retrieved from a study of shared clonotypes between healthy human individuals. About this clone: Its antigen is currently unknown.

General study results and limits: Shared clonotypes: approximately 5.3% naive CD4, 3.5% to 4% naive CD8, about 2.4% memory CD4, approximately 0.4% memory CD8.

Only Caucasian adults living in Nashville, Tennessee made up the donor group. CD45RA+ naive and CD45RA-negative memory subsets were separated from CD4+ cells. The V gene end was trimmed by 7 bases and the J gene end by 7 bases; junction bases not matched to a gene: 23. CDR3 length equals 18 residues. Germline lookup yields CDR1 MNHEY and CDR2 SMNVEV (reference sequence). Sequencing was performed with immunoSEQ multiplex PCR; in TCRdb, only in-frame clones are kept and a portion is missing. The sample records 2 million to 2.5 million clones, under 95% being singletons. The TCR was taken from a man between 18 and 29 years old in good health. Some clones in this sample may be carry-over from other donors' samples. Specimen: naive CD4+ T cells from PBMCs. This sample's subset: CD45RA+ positively selected. This sequence joins TRBV27 and TRBJ2-7; 9 bases match TRBD1. CDR3 in DNA: TGTGCCAGCATAAAAGGTGGGGGACAGGGCTTTGGGGCGAGTGAGCAGTACTTC. Translation gives CASIKGGGQGFGASEQYF.